The clone carrying this T cell receptor beta chain appeared a single time. This sample was taken from a study of blood T cell repertoires in COVID-19. Study as a whole: Acute and convalescent COVID-19 samples came from the United States, Italy and Spain. Nucleic acid was either cDNA or gDNA, and it came from T cells, B-cell-depleted T cells, or PBMCs.

The authors' processing: Amplification from reference gene primers served as the basis for estimated nucleated cell counts. The data were produced by immunoSEQ multiplex PCR, yet TCRdb's version contains in-frame clones alone and is incomplete. V, J and clone size were drawn from that table, and D and trimming were deduced from the DNA. The sample carries around 150,000 clones, roughly 93% recorded once. V gave up 6 bases and J gave up 3 bases, with 15 bases separating them. This CDR3 is 14 amino acids long. Germline V gene lookup returns CDR1 MNHNY and CDR2 SVGAGI (reference sequence). The receptor was isolated from a woman aged 50 to 60 with acute or convalescent COVID-19. The sample consisted of peripheral blood. This rearrangement joins TRBV6-6 to TRBJ2-7, with TRBD1 as a possible D gene (5 bases). For the CDR3, the DNA is TGTGCCAGCAGGAGTTCAGGGAACATCTACGAGCAGTACTTC. This gives the protein CASRSSGNIYEQYF.